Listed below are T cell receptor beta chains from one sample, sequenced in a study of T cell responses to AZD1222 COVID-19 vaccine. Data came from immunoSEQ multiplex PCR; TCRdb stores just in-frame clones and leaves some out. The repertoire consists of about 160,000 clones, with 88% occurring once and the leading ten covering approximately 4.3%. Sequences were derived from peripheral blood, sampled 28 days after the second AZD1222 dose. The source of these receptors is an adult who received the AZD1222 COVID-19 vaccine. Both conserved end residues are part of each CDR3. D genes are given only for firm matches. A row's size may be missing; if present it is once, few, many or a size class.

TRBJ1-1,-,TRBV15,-,CATSRDQQNTEAFF,TGTGCCACCAGCAGAGACCAGCAGAACACTGAAGCTTTCTTT
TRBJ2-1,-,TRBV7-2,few,CASRSGVAVLGEQFF,TGTGCCAGCAGGTCGGGCGTGGCGGTCCTCGGGGAGCAGTTCTTC
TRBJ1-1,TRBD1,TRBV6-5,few,CASSYFSGTANTEAFF,TGTGCCAGCAGTTACTTTTCCGGGACAGCGAACACTGAAGCTTTCTTT
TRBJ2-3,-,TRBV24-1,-,CATSPSGHSTDTQYF,TGTGCCACCAGCCCATCAGGACACAGCACAGATACGCAGTATTTT
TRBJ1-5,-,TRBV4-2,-,CASSREPGEGNQPQHF,TGTGCCAGCAGCCGGGAGCCCGGGGAGGGCAATCAGCCCCAGCATTTT
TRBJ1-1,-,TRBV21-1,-,CASSKVGFNTEAFF,TGTGCCAGCAGCAAAGTGGGATTTAACACTGAAGCTTTCTTT
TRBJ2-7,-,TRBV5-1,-,CASSLFVTGSSYEQYF,TGCGCCAGCAGCTTGTTTGTGACGGGCAGCTCCTACGAGCAGTACTTC
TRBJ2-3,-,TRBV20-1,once,CSADPDTQYF,TGCAGTGCCGACCCAGATACGCAGTATTTT
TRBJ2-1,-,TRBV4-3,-,CASSQDWGSSYNEQFF,TGCGCCAGCAGCCAAGACTGGGGGAGCTCCTACAATGAGCAGTTCTTC
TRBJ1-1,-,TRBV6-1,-,CASSESVMNTEAFF,TGTGCCAGCAGTGAATCGGTGATGAACACTGAAGCTTTCTTT
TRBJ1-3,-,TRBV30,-,CASGPGNTIYF,TGTGCCTCGGGACCGGGAAACACCATATATTTT
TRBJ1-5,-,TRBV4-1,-,CASSQDQNQPQHF,TGCGCCAGCAGCCAGGACCAGAATCAGCCCCAGCATTTT
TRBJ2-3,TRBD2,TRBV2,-,CASSEVAGGTDTQYF,TGTGCCAGCAGTGAAGTAGCGGGGGGTACAGATACGCAGTATTTT
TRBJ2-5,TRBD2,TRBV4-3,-,CASSQGTSGGETQYF,TGCGCCAGCAGCCAGGGGACTAGCGGGGGGGAGACCCAGTACTTC
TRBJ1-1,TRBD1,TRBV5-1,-,CASTAQGIGDTEAFF,TGCGCCAGCACCGCACAGGGGATTGGGGACACTGAAGCTTTCTTT
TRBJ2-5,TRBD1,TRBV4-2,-,CASSQETGGETQYF,TGTGCCAGCAGCCAAGAAACAGGGGGGGAGACCCAGTACTTC
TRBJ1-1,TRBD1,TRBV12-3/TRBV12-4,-,CASSNRGEAFF,TGTGCCAGCAGCAACAGGGGAGAAGCTTTCTTT
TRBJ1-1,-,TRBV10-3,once,CAAGADEAFF,TGTGCCGCCGGGGCAGATGAAGCTTTCTTT
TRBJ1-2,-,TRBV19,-,CASSKRTLYGYTF,TGTGCCAGTAGTAAGCGGACTCTCTATGGCTACACCTTC
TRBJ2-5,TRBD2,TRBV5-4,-,CASSSWTSGGHGTQYF,TGTGCCAGCAGCTCCTGGACTAGCGGGGGGCACGGGACCCAGTACTTC
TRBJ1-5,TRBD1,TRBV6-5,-,CASSKLQGNQPQHF,TGTGCCAGCAGCAAACTACAGGGGAATCAGCCCCAGCATTTT
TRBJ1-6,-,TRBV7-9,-,CATTEWENSPLHF,TGTGCCACGACCGAATGGGAAAATTCACCCCTCCACTTT
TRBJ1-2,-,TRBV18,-,CASSPRDGDYGYTF,TGTGCCAGCTCACCACGCGACGGTGACTATGGCTACACCTTC
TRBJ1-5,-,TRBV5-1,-,CASSVGTESNQPQHF,TGCGCCAGCAGCGTGGGGACGGAGAGCAATCAGCCCCAGCATTTT